This paragraph reports one TCR beta chain. The method was immunoSEQ multiplex PCR; TCRdb's version includes in-frame clones alone and lacks a portion of them. The sample consists of 350,000 to 450,000 clones, roughly 90% of them appearing once. These data come from a study of blood T cell repertoires in COVID-19. With 8 bases clipped from V and 1 base from J, the junction kept 2 bases outside the gene matches. The CDR3 sequence is 13 residues long. Germline V CDR1 and CDR2: LNHDA, SQIVND (reference sequence). Sequencing was done on a sample of PBMCs or T cells enriched from blood (not recorded which). This TCR derives from a woman in her forties who had been exposed to COVID-19. The gene calls are TRBV19 and TRBJ1-2, with 9 positions matching TRBD1. The CDR3 is CASWTGVNYGYTF. CDR3 DNA: TGTGCCAGTTGGACAGGGGTTAACTATGGCTACACCTTC.